These 19 T cell receptor beta chains were all obtained from the same sample, sequenced in a study of T cells in Graves' hyperthyroidism and ophthalmopathy. There were TCR beta CDR3 regions amplified from RNA transcripts. The TCR CDR3 first-round RT-PCR relied on the HTBI primer set. Each CDR3 protein is one row after TCRdb ran MiXCR on the multiplex PCR reads. The top ten hold roughly 10% of the sample, which has more than 650,000 distinct CDR3 sequences, 14% seen once. Sequencing was carried out using blood. The receptor set was obtained from a woman between 18 and 29 years old with Graves' hyperthyroidism.

This chain connects TRBV6-5 to TRBJ2-1; TRBD2 matches 9 bases. This CDR3 has 19 residues. The germline V gene encodes CDR1 MNHEY and CDR2 SVGAGI. V gave up 0 bases and J gave up 9 bases; unmatched junction bases: 18. CDR3 coding DNA: TGTGCCAGCAGTTACTCGACCTCCCTGTGGCTAGCGGGAAAGGGTGAGCAGTTCTTC. Translated, it gives CASSYSTSLWLAGKGEQFF.

The table lists this clonotype with many counts. V is TRBV7-2 and J is TRBJ1-1; D is undetermined. V was cut by 0 bases and J by 7 bases, with 9 bases left in between. This CDR3 contains 13 residues. Per the germline V gene, CDR1 is SGHTA and CDR2 is FQGNSA. Here the CDR3 DNA reads TGTGCCAGCAGCTTAGCGCCAGCCGTTGAAGCTTTCTTT. Translating it yields CASSLAPAVEAFF.

Many counts were recorded for this clonotype. This chain connects TRBV24-1 to TRBJ1-5; 7 bases are shared with TRBD1. CDR3 length: 15 amino acids. Germline V lookup: CDR1 KGHDR, CDR2 SFDVKD. V dropped 4 bases and J dropped 3; count of bases not matched to a gene: 5. The CDR3 protein is CATSETGQINQPQHF. As DNA, the CDR3 is TGTGCCACCAGTGAGACGGGACAGATCAATCAGCCCCAGCATTTT.

With regard to this clonotype: At one of its ends the junction is not consistent with the germline gene, which may arise from a read error. CDR3 residues: CASTLTPGRANEQFF. The DNA of the CDR3 is TGTGCCAGCACCTTAACCCCGGGAAGGGCAAATGAGCAGTTCTTC. The genes are TRBV7-3 and TRBJ2-1, with D possibly being TRBD2 (5 bases). CDR1 and CDR2 from the germline V gene are SGHTA and FQGTGA. The CDR3 runs to 15 residues. Looking up the rest from reference TRBV7-3 and TRBJ2-1 gives the full variable domain: GAGVSQTPSNKVTEKGKYVELRCDPISGHTALYWYRQSLGQGPEFLIYFQGTGAADDSGLPNDRFFAVRPEGSVSTLKIQRTERGDSAVYLCASTLTPGRANEQFFGPGTRLTVL.

At least ten counts were recorded for this clonotype. This sequence joins TRBV7-8 and TRBJ1-5; possible D gene TRBD1, 5 bases. This CDR3 region has 19 residues. Trimming cost V 6 bases and J 3 bases, with 27 bases left between them. Per germline, CDR1 SGHVS and CDR2 FQNEAQ. CDR3 in DNA: TGTGCCAGCAGTCGAAGCTTTCGCCAGGGCGACCCCCCCAATCAGCCCCAGCATTTT. Protein product: CASSRSFRQGDPPNQPQHF.

This clonotype was seen only a few times. The genes are TRBV25-1 and TRBJ1-6; D is possibly TRBD1 (5 bases). V gave up 8 bases and J gave up 7 bases, with 15 bases separating them. The CDR3 has 14 residues. CDR1 and CDR2 from the germline V gene are MGHDK and SYGVNS. The CDR3 is CASANPGPNSPLHF. As DNA, the CDR3 is TGTGCCAGCGCGAATCCGGGACCAAATTCACCCCTCCACTTT.

This clonotype was detected many times. The chain links TRBV5-5 to TRBJ2-3; 12 bases map to TRBD2. CDR3 length: 18 amino acids. Trimming at V came to 5 bases and at J to 1 base, leaving 11 bases not matched to a gene. Germline V gives CDR1 SGHKS, CDR2 YYEKEE (reference sequence). For the CDR3, the DNA is TGTGCCAGCAGATTCGGACTAGCGGGGAGAACTGGCACAGATACGCAGTATTTT. As protein: CASRFGLAGRTGTDTQYF.

This rearrangement joins TRBV7-9 to TRBJ2-1; 9 bases match TRBD2. From germline, CDR1 is SEHNR and CDR2 FQNEAQ (reference sequence). The CDR3 sequence is 16 residues long. V trimming: 2 bases; J trimming: 4 bases; junction bases outside the gene matches: 6. CDR3: CASSLIAGEWYNEQFF. The CDR3 DNA follows: TGTGCCAGCAGCTTAATAGCGGGAGAGTGGTACAATGAGCAGTTCTTC.

This clonotype came up many times. The chain carries TRBV12-3 or TRBV12-4 and TRBJ2-7; TRBD2 aligns across 7 bases. V was pared by 1 base and J by 6 bases, with 3 bases of the junction left unmatched. This CDR3 region has 13 residues. The CDR3 DNA sequence: TGTGCCAGCAGTTTAGACGGCGGGAGCGAGCAGTACTTC. It translates to CASSLDGGSEQYF.

In this sample, this clonotype turned up many times. V gene TRBV6-1 combines with J gene TRBJ2-5, with 9 bases fitting TRBD2. Germline assignment: CDR1 MNHNS and CDR2 SASEGT. J gave up 0 bases and V 3 bases, and 5 bases lay outside the gene matches. The CDR3 extends over 16 amino acids. CDR3 sequence: CASSDRTSGYQETQYF. The CDR3 region has the DNA TGTGCCAGCAGTGATAGAACTAGCGGGTACCAAGAGACCCAGTACTTC.

This clonotype has more than one count but fewer than ten. This chain connects TRBV9 to TRBJ2-1; D uncertain. Between the trimmed V and J ends, which lost 4 bases and 6 bases, there was a span of 14 bases. The CDR3 extends over 14 amino acids. Germline lookup yields CDR1 SGDLS and CDR2 YYNGEE. In nucleotides, the CDR3 is TGTGCCAGCAGCCCACCTAGGCCCGGCAATGAGCAGTTCTTC. Protein: CASSPPRPGNEQFF.

This clonotype was detected only a few times. This chain joins TRBV19 and TRBJ2-7, with TRBD2 matching over 8 bases. The CDR3 is made up of 22 amino acids. Germline CDR1 reads LNHDA; CDR2 reads SQIVND (reference sequence). The ends lost 7 bases at V and 1 base at J; junction bases unmatched: 30. The CDR3 DNA reads TGTGCCAGTACCCTACCAAATCCCCTCGGGGCCGGGAAGCGGGAGTTTTCCTACGAGCAGTACTTC. Its protein is CASTLPNPLGAGKREFSYEQYF.

This clonotype appeared many times. The chain recombines TRBV28 with TRBJ1-1; D gene uncertain. CDR3 length: 17 residues. Germline lookup yields CDR1 MDHEN and CDR2 SYDVKM. V lost 6 bases, J lost 1 base, and 21 bases lay in between. The CDR3 nucleotides read TGTGCCAGCAGGGGCCTTGATCCTATGGGATGGAACACTGAAGCTTTCTTT. Translation: CASRGLDPMGWNTEAFF.

This clonotype has a count of ten or more. V usage is TRBV27 and J usage is TRBJ2-3; 11 bases match TRBD1. The length of the CDR3 is 15 residues. V was clipped by 5 bases and J by 3 bases; unmatched bases: 4. Per germline, CDR1 MNHEY and CDR2 SMNVEV (reference sequence). The CDR3 loop reads CASSIGTGGTDTQYF. The CDR3 DNA follows: TGTGCCAGCAGTATAGGGACAGGGGGGACAGATACGCAGTATTTT.

This clonotype was counted a few times. V usage is TRBV3-1 and J usage is TRBJ2-7; 8 bases map to TRBD1. This CDR3 is 13 amino acids long. J gave up 3 bases and V 6 bases, and 4 bases lay outside the gene matches. Germline CDR1 reads LGHDT; CDR2 reads YNNKEL (reference sequence). The CDR3 DNA reads TGTGCCAGCAGAGGACAGGGTATCTACGAGCAGTACTTC. Its translation is CASRGQGIYEQYF.

This clonotype was counted at least ten times. The V gene is TRBV7-2, the J gene TRBJ2-3; 12 bases are shared with TRBD2. This CDR3 is 18 amino acids long. The germline V gene has CDR1 SGHTA and CDR2 FQGNSA. Trimming removed 0 bases from V and 4 bases from J; junction bases left unmatched: 8. The CDR3 region has the DNA TGTGCCAGCAGCTTAGCATCGGCTAGCGGGAGGGCCCCAGATACGCAGTATTTT. This encodes CASSLASASGRAPDTQYF.

This sequence joins TRBV10-3 and TRBJ2-1, with 7 bases that match TRBD2. J gave up 10 bases and V 2 bases, and 11 bases lay outside the gene matches. Germline V gene sequence: CDR1 ENHRY, CDR2 SYGVKD. The CDR3 covers 15 residues. The CDR3, as DNA: TGTGCCATCAGTGAGGTGGCTAGCGGAGTCCCAGAGCAGTTCTTC. This gives the protein CAISEVASGVPEQFF.

This clonotype was recorded many times. The V gene is TRBV2, the J gene TRBJ2-7, with D unresolved. This CDR3 is 14 amino acids long. V was cut by 7 bases and J by 0 bases, with 13 bases left in between. Germline-derived CDR1 and CDR2 are SNHLY and FYNNEI. The CDR3 region is CASKEIVVSYEQYF. DNA for the CDR3: TGTGCCAGCAAGGAAATAGTGGTCTCCTACGAGCAGTACTTC. Full variable domain (outside the CDR3, taken from reference TRBV2 and TRBJ2-7): EPEVTQTPSHQVTQMGQEVILRCVPISNHLYFYWYRQILGQKVEFLVSFYNNEISEKSEIFDDQFSVERPDGSNFTLKIRSTKLEDSAMYFCASKEIVVSYEQYFGPGTRLTVT.

Points on this clonotype: It may be a read error: a sequence one base away is much more abundant. This chain joins TRBV20-1 and TRBJ1-1; D is possibly TRBD1 (5 bases). Trimming removed 1 base from V and 6 bases from J, with 12 bases in between. The CDR3 is 13 residues long. The germline gives CDR1 DFQATT, CDR2 SNEGSKA (reference sequence). The CDR3 DNA sequence: TGCAGTGCTAGAGGCCTGGGACTCTCTGAAGCTTTCTTT. It is translated as CSARGLGLSEAFF.